This passage covers 25 T cell receptor beta chains from one sample sequenced in a study of shared clonotypes between healthy human individuals. Terminally differentiated effector memory CD45RA+ cells were excluded by CCR7 positive selection of CD45RO-negative cells. Some clones are missing from TCRdb's copy, which holds only in-frame ones; the method was immunoSEQ multiplex PCR. Of about 1.9 million clones listed, 90% to 95% are singletons. The sample comprised naive CD8+ T cells from PBMCs. These receptors all stem from a man younger than 35 in good health. Some clones in this sample may be carry-over from other donors' samples.

This sequence joins TRBV7-3 and TRBJ2-7, with a tentative D call TRBD1 (6 bases). CDR3 length: 15 amino acids. Trimming removed 2 bases at V and 0 bases at J, with 11 bases between. The V gene's germline CDR1 is SGHTA and CDR2 FQGTGA. The CDR3 region has the DNA TGTGCCAGCAGCTTAGGGGGCCACAGCTCCTACGAGCAGTACTTC. Protein sequence: CASSLGGHSSYEQYF.

The chain has TRBV27 and TRBJ1-5; D remains unclear. This CDR3 has 14 residues. The germline V and J ends were trimmed by 5 bases and 5 bases, with 13 bases remaining between them. The germline CDR1 and CDR2 sequences are MNHEY and SMNVEV (reference sequence). CDR3 nucleotide sequence: TGTGCCAGCAGTCTGAACTTATACGATCAGCCCCAGCATTTT. It encodes CASSLNLYDQPQHF.

The chain is built from TRBV7-9 and TRBJ2-3; 10 nucleotides match TRBD2. The V segment lost 2 bases and the J segment 4 bases; nucleotides outside the gene matches: 3. Germline assignment: CDR1 SEHNR and CDR2 FQNEAQ (reference sequence). The CDR3 sequence is 15 residues long. As DNA, the CDR3 is TGTGCCAGCAGCTTACTAGCGGGAGTCTCAGATACGCAGTATTTT. The encoded protein is CASSLLAGVSDTQYF.

Points on this clone: Other DNA sequences in the same sample also yield this CDR3. The CDR3 region is CASSPDRGGTEAFF. CDR3 DNA sequence: TGTGCCAGCAGTCCGGACAGGGGGGGGACTGAAGCTTTCTTT. This chain connects TRBV28 to TRBJ1-1; TRBD1 aligns across 10 bases. CDR1 is MDHEN and CDR2 is SYDVKM in the germline V gene. The CDR3 has 14 residues. V shed 5 bases and J 5 bases; nucleotides not matched to a gene: 5.

V usage is TRBV19 and J usage is TRBJ2-5; the match to TRBD2 covers 11 bases. V was pared by 5 bases and J by 3 bases, with 5 bases of the junction left unmatched. CDR1 LNHDA and CDR2 SQIVND come from the germline V gene (reference sequence). The CDR3 sequence is 15 residues long. CDR3 sequence: CASSPRLAGKETQYF. The DNA of the CDR3 is TGTGCCAGTAGTCCCAGACTAGCGGGAAAAGAGACCCAGTACTTC.

J is TRBJ2-5 and V is TRBV15; 9 nucleotides align to TRBD1. This CDR3 is built from 16 residues. Germline CDR1 and CDR2: LNHNV and YYDKDF (reference sequence). V shed 4 bases, J shed 0 bases, and the junction held 6 bases outside the gene matches. CDR3 sequence reads: CATSTRQGGNQETQYF. Written as DNA, the CDR3 is TGTGCCACCAGCACCCGACAGGGGGGGAACCAAGAGACCCAGTACTTC.

CDR3 loop: CASSRDLRAGYTF. In DNA, the CDR3 is TGTGCCAGCAGCCGGGATCTAAGAGCCGGCTACACCTTC. This chain uses TRBV7-9 with TRBJ1-2; D unclear. Germline CDR1 SEHNR, CDR2 FQNEAQ (reference sequence). The CDR3 loop spans 13 amino acids. V was cut by 5 bases and J by 8 bases, with 15 bases left in between.

A note on this clone: This sample also contains other DNA sequences that code for the same CDR3. The V and J genes are TRBV27 and TRBJ2-7; D gene unclear. This CDR3 has 12 amino acids. The V and J ends lost 4 bases and 2 bases respectively, with 6 bases between them. Germline values: CDR1 MNHEY, CDR2 SMNVEV (reference sequence). CDR3 bases: TGTGCCAGCAGTTCGCAGCCCTACGAGCAGTACTTC. Its translation is CASSSQPYEQYF.

The chain links TRBV15 to TRBJ1-1; a weak D match, TRBD1 (5 bases). The germline V gene encodes CDR1 LNHNV and CDR2 YYDKDF (reference sequence). Trimming removed 5 bases at V and 2 bases at J, with 15 bases between. The length of the CDR3 is 15 residues. CDR3 coding DNA: TGTGCCACCAGCGCCCAACGGGGCGTAAACACTGAAGCTTTCTTT. It yields the protein CATSAQRGVNTEAFF.

The chain employs TRBV4-1 and TRBJ1-3, with 8 bases fitting TRBD1. CDR3 length: 16 amino acids. V gave up 3 bases and J gave up 0 bases; unmatched junction bases: 4. Germline values: CDR1 MGHRA, CDR2 YSYEKL. As DNA, the CDR3 is TGCGCCAGCAGCCAGGGACAGGTCCTCTCTGGAAACACCATATATTTT. Translation: CASSQGQVLSGNTIYF.

This chain links TRBV27 with TRBJ2-1; 8 bases fit TRBD1. Per the germline V gene, CDR1 is MNHEY and CDR2 is SMNVEV (reference sequence). After removal of 2 bases from V and 6 bases from J, the junction contained 9 bases not matched to a gene. This CDR3 is 16 amino acids long. The DNA for the CDR3 is TGTGCCAGCAGTTTACAACAGGGGGAAAAGGGCAATGAGCAGTTCTTC. It translates to CASSLQQGEKGNEQFF.

The sample holds one count of this clone. The chain couples TRBV9 to TRBJ2-2, with a tentative D call TRBD1 (6 bases). The V and J ends lost 0 bases and 0 bases respectively, with 9 bases between them. CDR3 length equals 16 residues. Germline loops: CDR1 SGDLS, CDR2 YYNGEE. CDR3 sequence: CASSVGNRANTGELFF. CDR3 coding DNA: TGTGCCAGCAGCGTAGGTAACAGGGCGAACACCGGGGAGCTGTTTTTT.

The CDR3 loop reads CASSPSGEKLFF. DNA for the CDR3: TGTGCCAGCAGCCCCTCGGGCGAAAAACTGTTTTTT. This sequence joins TRBV7-9 and TRBJ1-4; the D is unclear. CDR1 is SEHNR and CDR2 is FQNEAQ in the germline V gene (reference sequence). The CDR3 covers 12 residues. Trimming removed 5 bases from V and 8 bases from J, with 9 bases in between.

The rearrangement uses TRBV7-9 and TRBJ1-1; weak D call: TRBD1 (6 bases). Trimming shortened V by 0 bases and J by 8 bases, and 10 bases separated the two germline ends. Germline loops: CDR1 SEHNR, CDR2 FQNEAQ (reference sequence). The CDR3 spans 13 residues. CDR3 DNA sequence: TGTGCCAGCAGCTTAGCGGTAACAGGGGAAGCTTTCTTT. Translating it yields CASSLAVTGEAFF.

In regard to this clone: Additional DNA sequences in this sample encode the identical CDR3. This chain links TRBV7-9 with TRBJ2-7; D unclear. The CDR3 loop spans 14 amino acids. Germline values: CDR1 SEHNR, CDR2 FQNEAQ (reference sequence). Trimming left V 1 base short and J 2 bases short, with 9 bases between. The CDR3 sequence: CASSLVGDTYEQYF. Here the CDR3 DNA reads TGTGCCAGCAGCTTAGTTGGGGATACCTACGAGCAGTACTTC.

The chain is built from TRBV7-3 and TRBJ2-2; the D call may be TRBD1 or TRBD2 (5 bases each). From germline, CDR1 is SGHTA and CDR2 FQGTGA. The V end was cut by 2 bases, the J end by 6 bases, with 7 bases between. This CDR3 region has 13 residues. The CDR3 here is CASSLGGAGELFF. The CDR3 DNA reads as TGTGCCAGCAGCTTAGGGGGAGCCGGGGAGCTGTTTTTT.

The chain is built from TRBV11-1 and TRBJ2-7; a possible D gene is TRBD1 (6 bases). CDR1 is SGHAT, CDR2 FQDESV, per germline (reference sequence). V gave up 6 bases and J gave up 4 bases, with 13 bases separating them. CDR3 length equals 13 residues. CDR3 amino acids: CASRPRQAYEQYF. In DNA form, the CDR3 reads TGTGCCAGCAGACCCCGACAGGCGTACGAGCAGTACTTC.

As concerns this clone: The same CDR3 is also encoded by other DNA sequences in this sample. The CDR3 nucleotides read TGCGCCAGCAGCTTGGCCAGGAGCTCCTACGAGCAGTACTTC. Residues: CASSLARSSYEQYF. The chain carries TRBV5-1 and TRBJ2-7; D not certain. Germline values: CDR1 SGHRS, CDR2 YFSETQ. The V and J ends lost 0 bases and 0 bases respectively, with 7 bases between them. CDR3 length: 14 residues.

DNA for the CDR3: TGTGCCAGCCTGGTGACGGCTCCCTACGAGCAGTACTTC. Amino acid sequence: CASLVTAPYEQYF. This chain joins TRBV28 and TRBJ2-7, with D uncertain. CDR3 size: 13 residues. V was cut by 8 bases and J by 2 bases, with 13 bases left in between. Germline V gene lookup returns CDR1 MDHEN and CDR2 SYDVKM.

J is TRBJ1-4 and V is TRBV9; D gene unclear. Trimming removed 0 bases at V and 8 bases at J, with 14 bases between. CDR1 SGDLS and CDR2 YYNGEE come from the germline V gene. The CDR3 spans 15 residues. The CDR3 nucleotides read TGTGCCAGCAGCGTAGATGCGCGGGTGCAAGAAAAACTGTTTTTT. This codes for CASSVDARVQEKLFF.

The CDR3 loop is CAISEPTPDREGQPGAFF. The CDR3 bases are TGTGCCATCAGTGAGCCTACCCCCGACAGGGAGGGACAACCGGGAGCTTTCTTT. V and J are TRBV10-3 and TRBJ1-1; 7 bases are shared with TRBD1. This CDR3 is built from 18 residues. Germline CDR1 ENHRY, CDR2 SYGVKD. V lost 2 bases, J lost 10 bases, and 22 bases stayed unmatched.

Regarding this clone: Other nucleotide sequences from this sample produce the same CDR3. This rearrangement joins TRBV15 to TRBJ2-5; the D gene is possibly TRBD2 (6 bases). V gave up 0 bases and J gave up 2 bases, with 10 bases separating them. From germline, CDR1 is LNHNV and CDR2 YYDKDF (reference sequence). The CDR3 covers 15 residues. CDR3 in amino acids: CATSRDLAVQETQYF. The CDR3 bases are TGTGCCACCAGCAGAGATTTAGCGGTTCAAGAGACCCAGTACTTC.

The V and J genes are TRBV6-5 and TRBJ2-1, with 14 positions matching TRBD2. Trimming took 6 bases from V and 10 from J; bases not matched to a gene: 5. The germline V gene has CDR1 MNHEY and CDR2 SVGAGI. The CDR3 covers 14 residues. CDR3 coding DNA: TGTGCCAGCAGGACGGGACTAGCGGGGGAAGAGCAGTTCTTC. Translating gives CASRTGLAGEEQFF.

The chain uses TRBV11-3 and TRBJ2-1; TRBD1 aligns across 7 bases. The CDR3 sequence is 13 residues long. J gave up 8 bases and V 2 bases, and 3 bases lay outside the gene matches. Germline CDR1 and CDR2: SGHNT and YENEEA. The CDR3 DNA sequence: TGTGCCAGCAGCTTACGACAGGGACATGAGCAGTTCTTC. Protein: CASSLRQGHEQFF.

V gene TRBV6-1 combines with J gene TRBJ1-1; no firm D call. V gave up 6 bases and J gave up 5 bases, with 13 bases separating them. The CDR3 length is 13 residues. Germline values: CDR1 MNHNS, CDR2 SASEGT. The CDR3 DNA sequence: TGTGCCAGCAGCTCGGAGAGGAGGACTGAAGCTTTCTTT. Translating it yields CASSSERRTEAFF.